This TCR beta chain was sequenced for a study of cytomegalovirus exposure and HLA in healthy donors. Looking at the study overall: About 79 million unique TCRs from HLA-typed donors were held in an early data release. There were just under 400 genotyped donors. Of these, roughly 80% fell in the genetic ancestry cluster associated with self-reported Caucasian donors.

Points on this clone: No antigen is known for it.

PCR employed 60 Vbeta and 13 Jbeta primers. Libraries were prepared by immunoSEQ multiplex PCR; TCRdb keeps only in-frame clonotypes and omits some of them. The sample consists of 250,000 to 350,000 clones, 80% of them appearing once. All donors participated as healthy donors of bone marrow. Findings and caveats of the study: Common viral pathogens seemed to be connected with several of the most significant clusters, according to a later analysis.

Material for sequencing was PBMCs. The sequence was collected from a girl aged 2-10 years in good health and CMV-seronegative.

CDR3 residues: CASSQATGQIYEQYF. CDR3 bases: TGTGCCAGCTCACAGGCAACGGGACAGATCTACGAGCAGTACTTC. This chain connects TRBV18 to TRBJ2-7; 7 bases are shared with TRBD1. V lost 4 bases, J lost 3 bases, and 9 bases stayed unmatched. The CDR3 totals 15 residues. CDR1 is KGHSH, CDR2 LQKENI, per germline.